This T cell receptor beta chain stems from a study of cytomegalovirus exposure and HLA in healthy donors. Primers for the PCR totalled 60 Vbeta and 13 Jbeta. The table came from immunoSEQ multiplex PCR; TCRdb's copy has only in-frame clones and leaves some out. The data show roughly 82,000 clones, 65% to 80% seen once. Notes on the study in general: A list of 164 TCR beta chains associated with cytomegalovirus was given.

Looked up from germline, CDR1 is MNHEY and CDR2 is SVGAGI. This CDR3 spans 15 amino acids. Trimming took 7 bases from V and 2 from J, leaving 14 bases between them. In its sample, this clone was seen once. The antigen is undetermined. Sequences were obtained from PBMCs. The chain uses TRBV6-5 and TRBJ1-4, with D possibly matching TRBD1 (5 bases). The source is a woman in her 40s in good health and CMV-seropositive. As DNA, the CDR3 is TGTGCCAGCAAAGGACAATTGAGTACTAATGAAAAACTGTTTTTT. Encoded protein: CASKGQLSTNEKLFF.